The present T cell receptor (beta chain) was sequenced within a study of blood T cell repertoires in COVID-19. At the level of the study: Both acute and convalescent COVID-19 samples were obtained from the United States, Italy and Spain. T cells, B-cell-depleted T cells, or PBMCs provided the cDNA or gDNA that served as material.

This CDR3 is 13 amino acids long. The germline V gene encodes CDR1 SGHRS and CDR2 YFSETQ. The V end was cut by 6 bases, the J end by 4 bases, with 13 bases between. The table lists this clone with a count of one. As originally analysed: Researchers report that nucleated cell counts were estimated from reference gene primer amplification. Data came from immunoSEQ multiplex PCR; TCRdb stores just in-frame clones and leaves some out. V and J calls and clone size are copied from that table; D and trimming were computed from the DNA. This sample has some 150,000 clones; about 89% occur once, and the top ten carry around 3%.

Sequencing was performed on peripheral blood. The gene calls are TRBV5-1 and TRBJ1-1, with a tentative D call TRBD1 (6 bases). The receptor was derived from a man in his sixties with acute or convalescent COVID-19. The CDR3 is CASTSGGATEAFF. DNA of the CDR3: TGCGCCAGCACTTCTGGGGGGGCCACTGAAGCTTTCTTT.